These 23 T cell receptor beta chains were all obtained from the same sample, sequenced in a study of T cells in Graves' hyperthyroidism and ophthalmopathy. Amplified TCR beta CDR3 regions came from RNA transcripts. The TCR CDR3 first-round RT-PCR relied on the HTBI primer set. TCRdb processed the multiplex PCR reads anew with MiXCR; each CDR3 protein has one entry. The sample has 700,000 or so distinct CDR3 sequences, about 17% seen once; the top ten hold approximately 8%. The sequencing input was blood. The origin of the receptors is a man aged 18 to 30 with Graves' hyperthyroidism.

CDR3 residues: CATSGGEDEQYF. The CDR3 DNA sequence: TGTGCCACCTCCGGGGGGGAGGACGAGCAGTACTTC. This chain connects TRBV7-9 to TRBJ2-7; TRBD2 agrees at 8 bases. Germline V gene sequence: CDR1 SEHNR, CDR2 FQNEAQ (reference sequence). This CDR3 region has 12 residues. Trimming removed 10 bases from V and 5 bases from J; junction bases left unmatched: 7.

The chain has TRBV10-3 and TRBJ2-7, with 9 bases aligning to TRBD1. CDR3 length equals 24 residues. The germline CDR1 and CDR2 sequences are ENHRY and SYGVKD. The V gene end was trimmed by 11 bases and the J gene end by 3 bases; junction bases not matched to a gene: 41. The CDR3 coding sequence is TGTGCCCCAGAGGGGAGCAGGGCTTCCCGGGGACAGGGATTTTTGGGTTGGGCCTTCTACGAGCAGTACTTC. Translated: CAPEGSRASRGQGFLGWAFYEQYF.

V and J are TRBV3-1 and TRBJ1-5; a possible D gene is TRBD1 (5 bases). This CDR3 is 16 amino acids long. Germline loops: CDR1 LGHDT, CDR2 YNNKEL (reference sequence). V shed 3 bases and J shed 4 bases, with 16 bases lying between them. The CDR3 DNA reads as TGTGCCAGCAGCCACGGGATAGGGGCGTCAAATCAGCCCCAGCATTTT. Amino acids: CASSHGIGASNQPQHF. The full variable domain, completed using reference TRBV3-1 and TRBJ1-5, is DTAVSQTPKYLVTQMGNDKSIKCEQNLGHDTMYWYKQDSKKFLKIMFSYNNKELIINETVPNRFSPKSPDKAHLNLHINSLELGDSAVYFCASSHGIGASNQPQHFGDGTRLSIL.

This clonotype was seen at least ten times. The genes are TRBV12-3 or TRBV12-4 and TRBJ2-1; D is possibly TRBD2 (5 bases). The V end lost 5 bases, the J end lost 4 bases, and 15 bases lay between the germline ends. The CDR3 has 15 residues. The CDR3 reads CASSPSLDYYNEQFF. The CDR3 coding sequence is TGTGCCAGCAGTCCCTCTTTAGACTATTACAATGAGCAGTTCTTC.

CDR3 sequence (DNA): TGCGCCAGCAGCCTCGGGGGGCGTCAATTGGGAGCCAAAAACATTCAGTACTTC. This encodes CASSLGGRQLGAKNIQYF. The chain uses TRBV4-1 and TRBJ2-4; D is perhaps TRBD2 (7 bases). Germline lookup yields CDR1 MGHRA and CDR2 YSYEKL. The germline V and J ends were trimmed by 4 bases and 0 bases, with 19 bases remaining between them. CDR3 size: 18 residues.

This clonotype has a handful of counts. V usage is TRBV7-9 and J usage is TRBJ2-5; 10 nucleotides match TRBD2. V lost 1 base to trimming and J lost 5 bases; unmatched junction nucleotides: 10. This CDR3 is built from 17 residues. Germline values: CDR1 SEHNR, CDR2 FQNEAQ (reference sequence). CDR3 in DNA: TGTGCCAGCAGCTTAGGGACTAGCGGAGCAAGCAGGGAGACCCAGTACTTC. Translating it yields CASSLGTSGASRETQYF.

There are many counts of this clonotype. CDR3 bases: TGTGCCAGCAGCCAACGCCCTAGCACAGATACGCAGTATTTT. Translated: CASSQRPSTDTQYF. V is TRBV3-1 and J is TRBJ2-3; D is unclear. CDR3 length equals 14 residues. The germline V gene encodes CDR1 LGHDT and CDR2 YNNKEL (reference sequence). Trimming took off 2 bases at V and 0 bases at J, with 6 bases between the two ends.

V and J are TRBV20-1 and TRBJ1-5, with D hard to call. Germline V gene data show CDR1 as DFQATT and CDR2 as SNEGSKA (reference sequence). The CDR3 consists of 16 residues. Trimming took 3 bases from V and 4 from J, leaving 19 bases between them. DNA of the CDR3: TGCAGTGCTAGGGAATCGGAGATAGGGTTTAATCAGCCCCAGCATTTT. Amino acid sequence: CSARESEIGFNQPQHF.

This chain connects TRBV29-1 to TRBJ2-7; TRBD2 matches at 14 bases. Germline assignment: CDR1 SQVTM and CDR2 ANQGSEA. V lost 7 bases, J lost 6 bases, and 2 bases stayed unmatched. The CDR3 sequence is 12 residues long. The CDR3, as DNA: TGCAGCGGGGGACTAGCGGGAGCCGAGCAGTACTTC. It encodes CSGGLAGAEQYF.

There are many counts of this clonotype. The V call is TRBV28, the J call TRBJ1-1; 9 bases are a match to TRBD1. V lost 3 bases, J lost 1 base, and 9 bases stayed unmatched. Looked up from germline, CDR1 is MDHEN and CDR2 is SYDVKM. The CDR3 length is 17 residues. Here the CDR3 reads CASSFGTGIGGNTEAFF. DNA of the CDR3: TGTGCCAGCAGTTTTGGGACAGGGATAGGCGGGAACACTGAAGCTTTCTTT.

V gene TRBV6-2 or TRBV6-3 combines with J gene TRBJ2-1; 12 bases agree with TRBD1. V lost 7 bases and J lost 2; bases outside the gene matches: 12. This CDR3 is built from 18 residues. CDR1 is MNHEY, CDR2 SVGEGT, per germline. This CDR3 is CASIHGTGGAGAYNEQFF. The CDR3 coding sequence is TGTGCCAGCATCCACGGGACAGGGGGCGCGGGGGCCTACAATGAGCAGTTCTTC.

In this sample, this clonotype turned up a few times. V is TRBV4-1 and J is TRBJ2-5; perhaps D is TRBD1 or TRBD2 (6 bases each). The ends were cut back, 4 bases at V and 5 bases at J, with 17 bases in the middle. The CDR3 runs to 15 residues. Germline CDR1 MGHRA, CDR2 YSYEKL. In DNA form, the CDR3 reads TGCGCCAGCAGCCTAAGAACGGGGGCTCCCGAGACCCAGTACTTC. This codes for CASSLRTGAPETQYF.

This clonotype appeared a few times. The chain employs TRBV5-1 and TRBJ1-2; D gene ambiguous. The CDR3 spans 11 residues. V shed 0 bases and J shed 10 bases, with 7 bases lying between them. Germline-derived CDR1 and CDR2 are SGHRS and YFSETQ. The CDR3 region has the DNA TGCGCCAGCAGCTTGGACGGTTTCTACACCTTC. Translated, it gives CASSLDGFYTF.

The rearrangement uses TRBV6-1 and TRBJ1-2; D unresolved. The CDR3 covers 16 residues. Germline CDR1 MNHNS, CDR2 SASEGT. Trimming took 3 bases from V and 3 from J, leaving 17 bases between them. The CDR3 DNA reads TGTGCCAGCAGTGATATCGCCCGGGCCTCCCACTATGGCTACACCTTC. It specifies CASSDIARASHYGYTF.

In nucleotides, the CDR3 is TGTGCCAGCAGTTTAGGGACAGGGGGCGTGGAGACCCAGTACTTC. This codes for CASSLGTGGVETQYF. This sequence joins TRBV12-3 or TRBV12-4 and TRBJ2-5; 11 nucleotides line up with TRBD1. The CDR3 loop spans 15 amino acids. V trimming: 1 base; J trimming: 5 bases; junction bases outside the gene matches: 3.

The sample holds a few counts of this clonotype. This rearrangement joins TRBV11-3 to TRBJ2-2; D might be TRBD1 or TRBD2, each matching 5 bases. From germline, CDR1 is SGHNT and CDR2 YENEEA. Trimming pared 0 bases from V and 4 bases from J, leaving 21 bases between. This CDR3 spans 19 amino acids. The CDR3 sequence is CASSLEGSGAGSFTGELFF. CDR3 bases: TGTGCCAGCAGCTTAGAAGGATCCGGGGCAGGGTCGTTCACCGGGGAGCTGTTTTTT.

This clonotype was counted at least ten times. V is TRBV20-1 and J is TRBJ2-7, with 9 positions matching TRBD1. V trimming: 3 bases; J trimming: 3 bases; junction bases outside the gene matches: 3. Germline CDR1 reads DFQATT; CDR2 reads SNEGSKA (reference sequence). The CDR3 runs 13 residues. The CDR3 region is CSARDRGNYEQYF. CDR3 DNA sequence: TGCAGTGCTAGGGACAGGGGAAACTACGAGCAGTACTTC.

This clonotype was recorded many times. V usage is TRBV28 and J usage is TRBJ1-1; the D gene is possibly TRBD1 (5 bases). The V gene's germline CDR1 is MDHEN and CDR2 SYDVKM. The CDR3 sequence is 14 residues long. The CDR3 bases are TGTGCTTTAGGGCAGGGAAATTTGAACACTGAAGCTTTCTTT. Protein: CALGQGNLNTEAFF.

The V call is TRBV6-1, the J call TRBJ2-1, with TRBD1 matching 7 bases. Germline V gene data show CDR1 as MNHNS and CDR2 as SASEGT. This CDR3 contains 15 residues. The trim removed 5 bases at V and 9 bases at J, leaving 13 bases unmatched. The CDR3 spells CASSFGQVIGVEQFF. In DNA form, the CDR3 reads TGTGCCAGCAGTTTTGGACAGGTCATTGGTGTTGAGCAGTTCTTC.

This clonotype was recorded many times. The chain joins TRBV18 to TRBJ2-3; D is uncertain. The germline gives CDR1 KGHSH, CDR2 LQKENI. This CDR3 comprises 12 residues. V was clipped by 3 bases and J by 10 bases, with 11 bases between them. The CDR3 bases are TGTGCCAGCTCACCTGAATCTTTTCCGCAGTATTTT. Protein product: CASSPESFPQYF.

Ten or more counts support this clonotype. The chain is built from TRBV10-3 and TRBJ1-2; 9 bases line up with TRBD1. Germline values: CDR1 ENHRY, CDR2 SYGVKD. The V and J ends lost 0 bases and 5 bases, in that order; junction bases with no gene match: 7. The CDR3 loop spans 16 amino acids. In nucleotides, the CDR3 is TGTGCCATCAGTGAGTCTCTGACAGGGGGACAGTATGGCTACACCTTC. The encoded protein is CAISESLTGGQYGYTF.

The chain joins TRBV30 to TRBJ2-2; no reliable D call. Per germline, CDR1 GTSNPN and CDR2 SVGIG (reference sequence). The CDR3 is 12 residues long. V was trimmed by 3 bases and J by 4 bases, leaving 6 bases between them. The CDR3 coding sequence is TGTGCCTGGAGCCTCCTCACCGGGGAGCTGTTTTTT. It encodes CAWSLLTGELFF.

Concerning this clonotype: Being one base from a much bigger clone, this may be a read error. The CDR3 loop reads CASSLDRGGHNEQLF. The CDR3 coding sequence is TGTGCCAGCAGCCTGGACAGGGGGGGGCACAATGAGCAGCTCTTC. This chain uses TRBV2 with TRBJ2-1, with TRBD1 identical over 10 bases. The CDR3 spans 15 residues. Germline loops: CDR1 SNHLY, CDR2 FYNNEI.